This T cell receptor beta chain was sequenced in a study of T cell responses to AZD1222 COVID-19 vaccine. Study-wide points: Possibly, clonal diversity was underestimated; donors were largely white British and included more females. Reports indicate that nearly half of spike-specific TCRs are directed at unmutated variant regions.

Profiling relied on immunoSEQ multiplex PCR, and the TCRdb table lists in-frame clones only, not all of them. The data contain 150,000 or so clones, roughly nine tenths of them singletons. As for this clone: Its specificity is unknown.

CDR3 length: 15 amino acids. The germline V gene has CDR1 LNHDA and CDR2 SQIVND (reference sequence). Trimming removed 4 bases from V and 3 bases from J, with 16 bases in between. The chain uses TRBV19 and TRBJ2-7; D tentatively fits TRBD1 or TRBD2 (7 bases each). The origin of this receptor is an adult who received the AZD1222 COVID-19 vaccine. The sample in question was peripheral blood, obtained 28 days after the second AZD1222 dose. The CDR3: CASSTPGGGNYEQYF. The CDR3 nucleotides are TGTGCCAGTAGTACCCCAGGGGGGGGGAACTACGAGCAGTACTTC.